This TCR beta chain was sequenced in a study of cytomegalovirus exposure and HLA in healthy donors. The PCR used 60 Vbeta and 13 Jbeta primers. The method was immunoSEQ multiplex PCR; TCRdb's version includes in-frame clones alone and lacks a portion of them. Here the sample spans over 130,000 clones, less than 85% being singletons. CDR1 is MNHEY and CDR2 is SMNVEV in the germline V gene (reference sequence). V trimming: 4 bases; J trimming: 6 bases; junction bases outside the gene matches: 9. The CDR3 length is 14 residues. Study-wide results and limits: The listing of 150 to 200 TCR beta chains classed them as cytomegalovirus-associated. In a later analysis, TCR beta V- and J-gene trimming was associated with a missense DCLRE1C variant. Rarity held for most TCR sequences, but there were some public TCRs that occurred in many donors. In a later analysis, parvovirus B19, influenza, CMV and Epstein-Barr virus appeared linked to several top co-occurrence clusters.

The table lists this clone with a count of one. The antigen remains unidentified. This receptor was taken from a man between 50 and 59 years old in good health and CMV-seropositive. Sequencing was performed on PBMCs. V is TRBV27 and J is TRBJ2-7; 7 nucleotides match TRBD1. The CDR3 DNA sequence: TGTGCCAGCAGTTCCGGTCGGACAGGAGGCGAGCAGTACTTC. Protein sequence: CASSSGRTGGEQYF.